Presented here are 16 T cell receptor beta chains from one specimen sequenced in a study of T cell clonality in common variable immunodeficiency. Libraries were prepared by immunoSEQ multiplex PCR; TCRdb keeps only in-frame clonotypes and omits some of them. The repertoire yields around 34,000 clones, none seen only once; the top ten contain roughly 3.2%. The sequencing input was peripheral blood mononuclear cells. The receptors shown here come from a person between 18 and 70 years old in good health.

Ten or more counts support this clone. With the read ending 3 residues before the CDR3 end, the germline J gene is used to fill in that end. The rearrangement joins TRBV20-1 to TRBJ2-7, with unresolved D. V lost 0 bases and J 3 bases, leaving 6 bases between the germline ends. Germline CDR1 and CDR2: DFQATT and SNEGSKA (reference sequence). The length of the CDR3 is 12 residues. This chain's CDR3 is CSARDLGYEQYF. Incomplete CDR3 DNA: TGCAGTGCTAGAGATCTCGGCTACGAG.

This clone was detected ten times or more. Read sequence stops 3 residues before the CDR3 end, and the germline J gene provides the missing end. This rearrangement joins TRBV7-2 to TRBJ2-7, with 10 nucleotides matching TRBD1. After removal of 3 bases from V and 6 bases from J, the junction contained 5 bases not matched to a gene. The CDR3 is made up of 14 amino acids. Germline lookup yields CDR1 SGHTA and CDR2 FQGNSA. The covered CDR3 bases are TGTGCCAGCAGCTTCGGACAGGGGGGCGGCGAG. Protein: CASSFGQGGGE. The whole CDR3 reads CASSFGQGGGEQYF.

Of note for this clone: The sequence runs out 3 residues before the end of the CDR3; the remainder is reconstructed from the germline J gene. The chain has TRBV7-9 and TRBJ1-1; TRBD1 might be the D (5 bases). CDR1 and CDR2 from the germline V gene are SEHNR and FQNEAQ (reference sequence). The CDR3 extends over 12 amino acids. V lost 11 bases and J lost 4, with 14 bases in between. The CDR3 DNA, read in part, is TGTGCCTTTCGCTTGGGGGGCACTGAA. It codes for CAFRLGGTE. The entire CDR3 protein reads CAFRLGGTEAFF.

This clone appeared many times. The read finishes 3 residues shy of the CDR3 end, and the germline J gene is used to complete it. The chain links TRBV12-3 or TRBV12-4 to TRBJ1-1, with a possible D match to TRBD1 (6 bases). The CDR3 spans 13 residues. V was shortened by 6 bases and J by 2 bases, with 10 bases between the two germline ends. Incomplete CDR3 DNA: TGTGCCAGCAGCTGGGGGACAAACACTGAA. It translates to CASSWGTNTE. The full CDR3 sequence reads CASSWGTNTEAFF.

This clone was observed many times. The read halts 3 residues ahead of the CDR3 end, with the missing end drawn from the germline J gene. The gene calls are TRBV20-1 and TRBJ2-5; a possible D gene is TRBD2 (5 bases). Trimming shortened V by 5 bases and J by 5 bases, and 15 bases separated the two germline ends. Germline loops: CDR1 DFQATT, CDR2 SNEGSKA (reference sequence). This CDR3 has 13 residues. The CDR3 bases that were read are TGCAGTGCTGGACCTTTCCGCGGGGAGACC. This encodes CSAGPFRGET. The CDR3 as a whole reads CSAGPFRGETQYF.

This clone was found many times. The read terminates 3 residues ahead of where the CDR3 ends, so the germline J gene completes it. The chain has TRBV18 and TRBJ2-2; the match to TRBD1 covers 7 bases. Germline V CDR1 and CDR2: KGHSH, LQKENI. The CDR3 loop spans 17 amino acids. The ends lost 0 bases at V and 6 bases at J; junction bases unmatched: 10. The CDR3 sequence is CASSPPQKGAGAGELFF. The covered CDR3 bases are TGTGCCAGCTCACCACCGCAAAAGGGGGCCGGTGCCGGGGAG. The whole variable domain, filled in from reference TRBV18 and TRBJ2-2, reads NAGVMQNPRHLVRRRGQEARLRCSPMKGHSHVYWYRQLPEEGLKFMVYLQKENIIDESGMPKERFSAEFPKEGPSILRIQQVVRGDSAAYFCASSPPQKGAGAGELFFGEGSRLTVL.

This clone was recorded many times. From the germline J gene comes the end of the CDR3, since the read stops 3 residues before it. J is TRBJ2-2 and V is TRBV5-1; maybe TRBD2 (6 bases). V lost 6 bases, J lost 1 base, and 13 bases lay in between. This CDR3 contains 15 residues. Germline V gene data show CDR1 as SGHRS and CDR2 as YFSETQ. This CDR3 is CASTGLSLNTGELFF. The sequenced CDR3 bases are TGCGCCAGCACGGGACTGTCTCTGAACACCGGGGAG.

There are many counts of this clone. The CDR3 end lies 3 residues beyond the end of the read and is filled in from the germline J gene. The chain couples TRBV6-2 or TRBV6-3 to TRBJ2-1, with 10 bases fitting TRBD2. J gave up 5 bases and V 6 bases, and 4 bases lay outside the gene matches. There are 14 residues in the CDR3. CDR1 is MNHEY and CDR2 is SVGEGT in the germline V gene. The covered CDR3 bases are TGTGCCAGCAGACTAGCGGGGAGGGACAATGAG. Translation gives CASRLAGRDNE. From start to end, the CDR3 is CASRLAGRDNEQFF.

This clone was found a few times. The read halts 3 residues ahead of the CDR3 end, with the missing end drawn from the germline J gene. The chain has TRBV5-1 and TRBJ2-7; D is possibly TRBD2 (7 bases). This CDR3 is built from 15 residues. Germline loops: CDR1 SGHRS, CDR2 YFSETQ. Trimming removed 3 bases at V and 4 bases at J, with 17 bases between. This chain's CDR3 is CASSSNAGALYEQYF. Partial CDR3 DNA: TGCGCCAGCAGCTCTAACGCGGGGGCCTTGTACGAG.

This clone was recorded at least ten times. The part of the CDR3 DNA that was read is TGTGCCAGCCGTACTCTAGGGGCCAACGTC. The encoded protein is CASRTLGANV. The entire CDR3 protein is CASRTLGANVLTF. The chain uses TRBV27 and TRBJ2-6, with D unresolved. Read data end 3 residues before the CDR3 end; the end is taken from the germline J gene. The CDR3 consists of 13 residues. CDR1 MNHEY and CDR2 SMNVEV come from the germline V gene (reference sequence). Trimming left V 8 bases short and J 4 bases short, with 9 bases between.

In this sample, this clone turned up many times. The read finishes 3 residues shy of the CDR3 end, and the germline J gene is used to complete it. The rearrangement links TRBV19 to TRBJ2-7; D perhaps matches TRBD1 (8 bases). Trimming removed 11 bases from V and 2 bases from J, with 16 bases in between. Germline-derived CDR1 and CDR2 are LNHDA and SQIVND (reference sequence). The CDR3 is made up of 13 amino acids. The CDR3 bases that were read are TGTGCCGGGGAGGGACAGGCAACCTACGAG. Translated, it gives CAGEGQATYE. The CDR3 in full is CAGEGQATYEQYF. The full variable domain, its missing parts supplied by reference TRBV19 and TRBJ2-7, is DGGITQSPKYLFRKEGQNVTLSCEQNLNHDAMYWYRQDPGQGLRLIYYSQIVNDFQKGDIAEGYSVSREKKESFPLTVTSAQKNPTAFYLCAGEGQATYEQYFGPGTRLTVT.

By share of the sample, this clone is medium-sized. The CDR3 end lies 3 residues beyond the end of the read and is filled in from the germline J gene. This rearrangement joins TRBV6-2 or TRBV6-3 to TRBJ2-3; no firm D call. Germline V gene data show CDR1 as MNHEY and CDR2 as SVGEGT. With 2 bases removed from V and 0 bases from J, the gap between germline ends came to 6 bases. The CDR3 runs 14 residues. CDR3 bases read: TGTGCCAGCAGTTACCCGCGGAGCACAGATACG. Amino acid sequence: CASSYPRSTDT. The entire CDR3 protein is CASSYPRSTDTQYF.

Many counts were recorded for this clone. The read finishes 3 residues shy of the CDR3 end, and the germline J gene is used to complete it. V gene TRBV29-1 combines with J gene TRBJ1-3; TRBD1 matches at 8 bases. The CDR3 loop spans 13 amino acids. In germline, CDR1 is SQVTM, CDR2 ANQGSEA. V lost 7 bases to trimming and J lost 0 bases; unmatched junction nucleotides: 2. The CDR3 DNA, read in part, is TGCAGCGCAGGGACAGGCTCTGGAAACACC. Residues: CSAGTGSGNT. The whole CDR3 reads CSAGTGSGNTIYF.

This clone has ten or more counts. Incomplete CDR3 DNA: TGCGCCAGCAGATTAGGGGATGAGAGCTATGGC. This gives the protein CASRLGDESYG. The complete CDR3 sequence is CASRLGDESYGYTF. This chain uses TRBV5-1 with TRBJ1-2, with a possible D match to TRBD1 (5 bases). The missing CDR3 end, 3 residues past where the read stops, is filled in from the germline J gene. This CDR3 contains 14 residues. Germline V gene sequence: CDR1 SGHRS, CDR2 YFSETQ. Trimming cost V 5 bases and J 4 bases, with 15 bases left between them.

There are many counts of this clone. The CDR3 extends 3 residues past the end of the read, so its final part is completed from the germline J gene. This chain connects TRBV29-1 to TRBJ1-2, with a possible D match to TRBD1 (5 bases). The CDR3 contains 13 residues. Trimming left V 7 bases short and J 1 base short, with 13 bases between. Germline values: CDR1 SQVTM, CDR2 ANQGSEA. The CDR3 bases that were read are TGCAGCGCCAGGGAAGGGAATAACTATGGC. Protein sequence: CSAREGNNYG. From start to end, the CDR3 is CSAREGNNYGYTF. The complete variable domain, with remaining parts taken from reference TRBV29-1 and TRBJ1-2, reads SAVISQKPSRDICQRGTSLTIQCQVDSQVTMMFWYRQQPGQSLTLIATANQGSEATYESGFVIDKFPISRPNLTFSTLTVSNMSPEDSSIYLCSAREGNNYGYTFGSGTRLTVV.

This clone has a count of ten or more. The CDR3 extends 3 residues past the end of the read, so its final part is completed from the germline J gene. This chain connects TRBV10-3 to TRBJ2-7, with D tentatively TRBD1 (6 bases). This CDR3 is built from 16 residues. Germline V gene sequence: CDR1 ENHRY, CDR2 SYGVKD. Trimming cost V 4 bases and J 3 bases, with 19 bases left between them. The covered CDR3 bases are TGTGCCATCAGTGGAACCGACCCAGGGGCCATCTACGAG. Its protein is CAISGTDPGAIYE. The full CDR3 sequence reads CAISGTDPGAIYEQYF.